The present T cell receptor (beta chain) was sequenced within a study of blood T cell repertoires in COVID-19 (TCRdb year 2020). Some background on the complete study: Samples covering the acute and convalescent phases of COVID-19 were provided by collaborators in the United States, Italy and Spain. The prospective study material was composed of cDNA or gDNA derived from T cells, B-cell-depleted T cells, or PBMCs. Subjects who had been exposed to COVID-19, were actively infected with it, or had recovered from it provided the deeply sampled blood TCRbeta repertoires that made up the dataset. The repertoires were released in a freely available public database meant as a resource for research on the immune response to SARS-CoV-2. Samples came from the ongoing ImmuneRACE study (first 160 participants) plus 1,254 subjects from 6 global collaborators. The sample metadata nearly always contained a de-identified subject ID, COVID-19 status, age in years and sex. Where available, HLA class I and class II types were obtained from metadata supplied by the sample provider rather than from assay-based typing. Overall results and qualifications from the work: How much clinical and demographic metadata was included differed by source and by participant, and the metadata was provided uncurated.

CDR1 and CDR2 (ENHRY, SYGVKD) derive from the germline V gene. V loses 11 bases of germline sequence and J loses 3 bases, and the interval between the two ends is 13 bases. The cysteine opens and the phenylalanine closes a CDR3 of 13 amino acids. Just CDR3 DNA is preserved here, 39 bases in frame from base 1. Samples from volunteer blood donors who had recovered from COVID-19 were contributed by a second Seattle source. The collaborating institutions used their own protocols to collect whole blood in K2EDTA tubes. For TCRbeta analysis, collaborator samples were shipped as frozen whole blood, as isolated PBMCs, or as DNA extracted from either sample type. The immunoSEQ Assay, a bias-controlled multiplex PCR, was used to amplify TCRbeta CDR3 regions from genomic DNA. Turning to the authors' computational methods: The number of nucleated cells in each sample was estimated from the amplification of reference gene primers within the assay. To quantify the absolute abundance of each unique TCRbeta CDR3 rearrangement, sequence reads were collapsed and filtered. Productive Simpson clonality was computed per sample as the square root of Simpson's diversity index over productive rearrangements. TCRdb took this table from immuneACCESS and kept in-frame rearrangements with V and J called. Such tables lack part of the clones; where checked against another copy, unresolved V genes explain under half of the gap, and the rest is unexplained. V and J calls plus clone size are reproduced from that table; the DNA served to infer D and trimming. This sample is represented by over 200,000 clones; around nine tenths of them were singletons. Together, the top ten hold roughly 9.8% of the sample.

About this clone itself: Which antigen it targets is not known. No clone much larger than this one lies a single base away; base qualities are absent.

The sequenced sample was peripheral blood. The TCR originated in a man aged 35-49 years who had recovered from COVID-19. The rearrangement combines TRBV10-3 with TRBJ2-2, with the D gene call left open. This receptor has the CDR3 CAARPQDTGELFF. The DNA sequence follows: TGTGCCGCCCGTCCCCAGGACACCGGGGAGCTGTTTTTT.